What follows are 15 T cell receptor beta chains derived from one specimen sequenced in a study of cytomegalovirus exposure and HLA in healthy donors. PCR employed 60 Vbeta and 13 Jbeta primers. TCRdb's table, derived via immunoSEQ multiplex PCR, lists solely in-frame clones and lacks some. This repertoire shows fewer than 120,000 clones, approximately 82% found once; its top ten account for roughly 13%. The sample comprised PBMCs. The receptors derive from a young man in good health and CMV-seropositive.

CDR3 sequence (DNA): TGTGCCAGCAGCCCGACAGGCACAGCTAACTATGGCTACACCTTC. Translating gives CASSPTGTANYGYTF. The V call is TRBV5-5, the J call TRBJ1-2, with a possible D match to TRBD1 (6 bases). This CDR3 region has 15 residues. Trimming removed 4 bases at V and 0 bases at J, with 13 bases between. CDR1 and CDR2 (germline): SGHKS, YYEKEE (reference sequence).

The chain carries TRBV5-5 and TRBJ1-2; TRBD1 matches 9 bases. Trimming took 0 bases from V and 4 from J; bases not matched to a gene: 10. This CDR3 has 17 amino acids. Germline V gene lookup returns CDR1 SGHKS and CDR2 YYEKEE (reference sequence). In DNA, the CDR3 is TGTGCCAGCAGCTTGGCCGTAGGGACAGGGTGGTCCTATGGCTACACCTTC. This encodes CASSLAVGTGWSYGYTF.

The chain has TRBV6-1 and TRBJ2-5, with TRBD1 identical over 7 bases. This CDR3 contains 14 residues. The V gene's germline CDR1 is MNHNS and CDR2 SASEGT. The J segment lost 3 bases and the V segment lost 5 bases, leaving 6 bases of the junction unmatched. This CDR3 reads CASSYDRVEETQYF. The CDR3 nucleotides read TGTGCCAGCAGTTATGACAGGGTTGAAGAGACCCAGTACTTC.

This clone was detected only once. The V gene is TRBV7-2, the J gene TRBJ1-2; no firm D call. Germline CDR1 reads SGHTA; CDR2 reads FQGNSA. Trimming pared 1 base from V and 7 bases from J, leaving 16 bases between. CDR3 length: 15 amino acids. CDR3 in DNA: TGTGCCAGCAGCTTAGGGGCGGGCCATCGCCTTGGCTACACCTTC. As protein: CASSLGAGHRLGYTF.

V and J are TRBV30 and TRBJ1-2; 9 bases line up with TRBD1. The CDR3 runs to 14 residues. Germline lookup yields CDR1 GTSNPN and CDR2 SVGIG (reference sequence). Losses at the gene ends were 8 bases for V and 6 bases for J; bases not matched to a gene: 13. CDR3 in amino acids: CATEVRDRENGYTF. The CDR3 DNA sequence: TGTGCCACGGAGGTCCGGGACAGGGAGAATGGCTACACCTTC.

This chain joins TRBV19 and TRBJ1-2; maybe TRBD1 (6 bases). V dropped 6 bases and J dropped 2 bases, with 13 bases sitting between them. In germline, CDR1 is LNHDA, CDR2 SQIVND (reference sequence). The CDR3 has 14 amino acids. CDR3 DNA sequence: TGTGCCAGTAGGGACAGATATACGAACTATGGCTACACCTTC. It is translated as CASRDRYTNYGYTF.

The chain uses TRBV9 and TRBJ1-6, with a possible D match to TRBD1 (6 bases). V was cut by 3 bases and J by 0 bases, with 22 bases left in between. Germline V lookup: CDR1 SGDLS, CDR2 YYNGEE. This CDR3 contains 20 residues. Here the CDR3 DNA reads TGTGCCAGCAGCGCAACTGAGGACAGTGCACCTAGCTCCTATAATTCACCCCTCCACTTT. Translating gives CASSATEDSAPSSYNSPLHF.

The chain links TRBV6-1 to TRBJ2-7; D possibly corresponds to TRBD1 (5 bases). CDR1 and CDR2 (germline): MNHNS, SASEGT. The V gene lost 4 bases and the J gene lost 1 base, with 17 bases spanning the gap. CDR3 length equals 16 residues. CDR3: CASSASWADRSYEQYF. CDR3 nucleotides: TGTGCCAGCAGTGCAAGCTGGGCCGACAGATCCTACGAGCAGTACTTC.

V and J are TRBV7-9 and TRBJ1-4; 10 nucleotides line up with TRBD1. Trimming at V came to 8 bases and at J to 0 bases, leaving 9 bases not matched to a gene. Germline V CDR1 and CDR2: SEHNR, FQNEAQ (reference sequence). This CDR3 spans 17 amino acids. The CDR3 sequence is CASGGRTGGTTNEKLFF. In nucleotides, the CDR3 is TGTGCCAGCGGAGGACGGACAGGGGGTACAACTAATGAAAAACTGTTTTTT.

This rearrangement joins TRBV5-6 to TRBJ2-7, with 9 positions matching TRBD1. V was clipped by 3 bases and J by 6 bases; unmatched bases: 4. The CDR3 is made up of 13 amino acids. Germline-derived CDR1 and CDR2 are SGHDT and YYEEEE. Written as DNA, the CDR3 is TGTGCCAGCAGCTACCTGGACAGGGGCGAGCAGTACTTC. As protein: CASSYLDRGEQYF. Filled out from reference TRBV5-6 and TRBJ2-7, the complete variable domain reads DAGVTQSPTHLIKTRGQQVTLRCSPKSGHDTVSWYQQALGQGPQFIFQYYEEEERQRGNFPDRFSGHQFPNYSSELNVNALLLGDSALYLCASSYLDRGEQYFGPGTRLTVT.

CDR3 protein: CASSLDSGALSYEQYF. The CDR3 DNA reads TGTGCCAGCAGCTTAGATAGCGGGGCCCTCTCCTACGAGCAGTACTTC. J is TRBJ2-7 and V is TRBV7-2, with TRBD2 identical over 8 bases. CDR3 length: 16 residues. Germline V gene sequence: CDR1 SGHTA, CDR2 FQGNSA. Unmatched junction bases numbered 5, after V lost 1 base and J lost 0 bases. Looking up the rest from reference TRBV7-2 and TRBJ2-7 gives the full variable domain: GAGVSQSPSNKVTEKGKDVELRCDPISGHTALYWYRQSLGQGLEFLIYFQGNSAPDKSGLPSDRFSAERTGGSVSTLTIQRTQQEDSAVYLCASSLDSGALSYEQYFGPGTRLTVT.

The CDR3 here is CASSWTGHMNTEAFF. CDR3 nucleotides: TGTGCCAGCAGTTGGACAGGACACATGAACACTGAAGCTTTCTTT. This chain links TRBV27 with TRBJ1-1; 7 bases are shared with TRBD1. Germline CDR1 reads MNHEY; CDR2 reads SMNVEV (reference sequence). The length of the CDR3 is 15 residues. Germline trimming cut 4 bases from V and 0 bases from J; bases unmatched to any gene: 5.

This sequence joins TRBV11-2 and TRBJ2-5, with 15 positions matching TRBD2. Germline V CDR1 and CDR2: SGHAT, FQNNGV. The CDR3 covers 15 residues. V lost 6 bases to trimming and J lost 6 bases; unmatched junction nucleotides: 5. The CDR3 reads CASSTGTSGGKTQYF. The CDR3 DNA reads TGTGCCAGCAGTACCGGGACTAGCGGGGGGAAGACCCAGTACTTC.

The J gene is TRBJ1-2, the V gene TRBV7-9, with D uncertain. The germline CDR1 and CDR2 sequences are SEHNR and FQNEAQ (reference sequence). The ends were cut back, 4 bases at V and 2 bases at J, with 11 bases in the middle. The CDR3 contains 14 residues. CDR3 amino acids: CASSWSSENYGYTF. In DNA, the CDR3 is TGTGCCAGCAGCTGGAGCAGTGAGAACTATGGCTACACCTTC.

This clone was seen a handful of times. The chain recombines TRBV9 with TRBJ2-1; D may be TRBD1 (6 bases). V shed 0 bases and J shed 4 bases, with 14 bases lying between them. Germline V gene sequence: CDR1 SGDLS, CDR2 YYNGEE. The CDR3 sequence is 16 residues long. The CDR3 nucleotides read TGTGCCAGCAGCGTAGGAACTGGTACAGGGTACAATGAGCAGTTCTTC. It specifies CASSVGTGTGYNEQFF.